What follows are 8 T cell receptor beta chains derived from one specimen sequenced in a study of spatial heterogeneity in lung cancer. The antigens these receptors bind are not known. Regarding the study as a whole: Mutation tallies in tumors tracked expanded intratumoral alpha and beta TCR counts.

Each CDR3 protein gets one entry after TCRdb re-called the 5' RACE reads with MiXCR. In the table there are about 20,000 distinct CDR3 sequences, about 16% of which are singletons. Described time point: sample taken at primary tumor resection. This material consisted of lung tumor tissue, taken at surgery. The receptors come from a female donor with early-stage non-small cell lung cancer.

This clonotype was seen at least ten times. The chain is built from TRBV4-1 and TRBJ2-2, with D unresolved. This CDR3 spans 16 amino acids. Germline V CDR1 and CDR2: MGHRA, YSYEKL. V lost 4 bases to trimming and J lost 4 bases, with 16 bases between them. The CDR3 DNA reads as TGCGCCAGCAGCCGGCAGGCGTCCGTGCTCACCGGGGAGCTGTTTTTT. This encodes CASSRQASVLTGELFF.

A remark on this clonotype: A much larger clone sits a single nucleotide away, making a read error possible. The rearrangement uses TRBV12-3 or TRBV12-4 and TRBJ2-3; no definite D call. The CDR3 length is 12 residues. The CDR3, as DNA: TGTGCCAGCAGTCCCTACACAGATACGGAGTATTTT. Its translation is CASSPYTDTEYF.

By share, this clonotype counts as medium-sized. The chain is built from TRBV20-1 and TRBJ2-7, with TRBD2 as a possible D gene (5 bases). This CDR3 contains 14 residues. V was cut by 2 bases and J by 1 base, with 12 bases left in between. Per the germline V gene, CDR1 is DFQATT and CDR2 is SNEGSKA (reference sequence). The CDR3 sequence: CSARPLTGSYEQYF. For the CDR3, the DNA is TGCAGTGCTAGACCCCTTACGGGGTCCTACGAGCAGTACTTC.

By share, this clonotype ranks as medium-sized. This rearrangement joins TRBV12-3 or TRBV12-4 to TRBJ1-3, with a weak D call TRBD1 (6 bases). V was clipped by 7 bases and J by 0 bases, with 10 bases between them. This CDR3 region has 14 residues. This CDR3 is CASTRGSSGNTIYF. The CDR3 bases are TGTGCCAGCACCAGGGGATCCTCTGGAAACACCATATATTTT.

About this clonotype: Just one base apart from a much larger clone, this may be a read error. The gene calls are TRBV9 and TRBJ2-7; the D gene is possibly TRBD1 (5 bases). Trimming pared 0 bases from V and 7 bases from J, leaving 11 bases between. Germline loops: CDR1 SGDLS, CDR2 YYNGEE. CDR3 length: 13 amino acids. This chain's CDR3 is CASSVGQGREQYF. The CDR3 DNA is TGTGCCAGCAGCGTAGGTCAGGGAAGAGAGCAGTACTTC.

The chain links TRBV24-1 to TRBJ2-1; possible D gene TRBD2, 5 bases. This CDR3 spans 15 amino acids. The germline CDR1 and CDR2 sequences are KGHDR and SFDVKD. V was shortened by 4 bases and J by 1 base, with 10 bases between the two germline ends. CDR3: CATSDARTSYNEQFF. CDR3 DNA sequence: TGTGCCACCAGTGACGCTCGGACTTCCTACAATGAGCAGTTCTTC.

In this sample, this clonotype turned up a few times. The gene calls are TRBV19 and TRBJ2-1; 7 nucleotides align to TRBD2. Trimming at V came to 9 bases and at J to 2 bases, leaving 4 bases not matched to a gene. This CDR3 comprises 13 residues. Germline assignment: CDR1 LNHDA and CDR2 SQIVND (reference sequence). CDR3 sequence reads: CASSGTTYNEQFF. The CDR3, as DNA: TGTGCCAGCTCCGGGACTACCTACAATGAGCAGTTCTTC.

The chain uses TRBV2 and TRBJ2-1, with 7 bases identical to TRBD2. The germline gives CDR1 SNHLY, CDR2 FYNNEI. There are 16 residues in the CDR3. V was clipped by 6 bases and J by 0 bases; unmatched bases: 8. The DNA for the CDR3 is TGTGCCAGCAGGTCTCCTAGCGGAAACTCCTACAATGAGCAGTTCTTC. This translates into CASRSPSGNSYNEQFF.